This is a list of T cell receptor beta chains from one sample in a study of blood T cell repertoires in COVID-19. Sequencing was performed with immunoSEQ multiplex PCR; in TCRdb, only in-frame clones are kept and a portion is missing. The top ten hold roughly 2% of the sample, which has some 100,000 clones, about 89% seen once. The sequencing input was peripheral blood. The source of these receptors is a human donor with active COVID-19. The donor label of this sample is uncertain. CDR3s include the opening cysteine and the closing phenylalanine or tryptophan. Fields, in order: D gene, clone size, J gene, V gene, CDR3 protein, CDR3 DNA. D genes are given only for firm matches. Where a row states a size, it is once, few, many or the class of an expanded clone; other rows omit it.

TRBD1	NA	TRBJ2-2	TRBV28	CASSFLQGAGVPGELFF	TGTGCCAGCAGTTTCCTCCAGGGGGCGGGTGTGCCCGGGGAGCTGTTTTTT
NA	NA	TRBJ1-4	TRBV28	CASSFASTNEKLFF	TGTGCCAGCAGTTTCGCCAGTACCAATGAAAAACTGTTTTTT
NA	once	TRBJ1-5	TRBV19	CASSIETVSNQPQHF	TGTGCCAGTAGTATTGAGACAGTGAGCAATCAGCCCCAGCATTTT
NA	NA	TRBJ2-3	TRBV5-6	CASTNPAAVLTDTQYF	TGTGCCAGCACCAACCCAGCCGCGGTGCTGACAGATACGCAGTATTTT
NA	NA	TRBJ2-3	TRBV5-4	CASSLDRDTQYF	TGTGCCAGCAGCTTGGATCGGGATACGCAGTATTTT
NA	few	TRBJ2-7	TRBV5-1	CASSWGQSEQYF	TGCGCCAGCAGCTGGGGACAAAGCGAGCAGTACTTC
NA	NA	TRBJ1-5	TRBV19	CASSPQGAGNQPQHF	TGTGCCAGTAGTCCCCAGGGTGCCGGCAATCAGCCCCAGCATTTT
NA	few	TRBJ2-7	TRBV19	CATSGVTYEQYF	TGTGCCACCTCAGGGGTTACCTACGAGCAGTACTTC
NA	few	TRBJ2-2	TRBV6-5	CASRLTIGAGELFF	TGTGCCAGCAGGCTTACCATCGGGGCCGGGGAGCTGTTTTTT
NA	NA	TRBJ2-7	TRBV12-3/TRBV12-4	CASRTGINYNF	TGTGCCAGCAGAACCGGGATTAACTATAACTTC
NA	NA	TRBJ2-3	TRBV7-2	CASSFGAELDTQYF	TGTGCCAGCAGCTTTGGGGCTGAGTTGGATACGCAGTATTTT
NA	NA	TRBJ1-1	TRBV5-1	CASGSGQTSAPNTEAFF	TGCGCCAGCGGCTCAGGACAGACCTCCGCCCCGAACACTGAAGCTTTCTTT
NA	NA	TRBJ1-1	TRBV7-6	CASSLATVGNTEAFF	TGTGCCAGCAGCTTAGCGACAGTCGGGAACACTGAAGCTTTCTTT
TRBD1	NA	TRBJ2-5	TRBV6-4	CASSAGAGGVQETQYF	TGTGCCAGCAGTGCTGGGGCAGGGGGAGTTCAAGAGACCCAGTACTTC
TRBD1	NA	TRBJ2-7	TRBV7-9	CASSPGQGRSAYEQYF	TGTGCCAGCAGCCCGGGACAGGGTAGGTCTGCCTACGAGCAGTACTTC
NA	NA	TRBJ2-2	TRBV5-1	CASSLDKNTGELFF	TGCGCCAGCAGCTTGGACAAGAACACCGGGGAGCTGTTTTTT
NA	NA	TRBJ2-7	TRBV5-5	CASSYQTGSTYEQYF	TGTGCCAGCAGCTATCAGACGGGTAGTACCTACGAGCAGTACTTC
NA	once	TRBJ2-7	TRBV23-1	CASGSRTPPWYEQYF	TGCGCCAGCGGTTCAAGGACACCCCCTTGGTACGAGCAGTACTTC
NA	NA	TRBJ1-1	TRBV11-2	CASSLGLNTEAFF	TGTGCCAGCAGCTTAGGGCTTAACACTGAAGCTTTCTTT
NA	NA	TRBJ2-5	TRBV29-1	CSSPGEGSGQETQYF	TGCAGCAGTCCCGGGGAAGGGTCAGGTCAAGAGACCCAGTACTTC
NA	once	TRBJ2-3	TRBV7-8	CASSPRHRTDTQYF	TGTGCCAGCAGCCCTAGGCACCGCACAGATACGCAGTATTTT
TRBD1	NA	TRBJ1-6	TRBV28	CASSLWDRGPYNSPLHF	TGTGCCAGCAGTTTATGGGACAGGGGGCCCTATAATTCACCCCTCCACTTT
NA	NA	TRBJ1-2	TRBV28	CASSRRYGYTF	TGTGCCAGCAGTAGGAGATATGGCTACACCTTC
TRBD1	NA	TRBJ2-1	TRBV28	CASSLAGGFSEQFF	TGTGCCAGCAGTTTGGCAGGGGGCTTTAGTGAGCAGTTCTTC
NA	NA	TRBJ2-5	TRBV18	CASSPRQTLQETQYF	TGTGCCAGCTCACCACGACAGACCTTACAAGAGACCCAGTACTTC
TRBD1	NA	TRBJ1-1	TRBV27	CASSRTSGRGLGTEAFF	TGTGCCAGCAGCCGGACCTCAGGCAGGGGGCTGGGCACTGAAGCTTTCTTT
NA	NA	TRBJ2-3	TRBV5-6	CAAAASSTDTQYF	TGTGCCGCCGCGGCATCTAGCACAGATACGCAGTATTTT
TRBD1	NA	TRBJ1-1	TRBV7-8	CASSGVQGGEAFF	TGTGCCAGCAGCGGGGTCCAGGGGGGTGAAGCTTTCTTT
TRBD1	NA	TRBJ1-2	TRBV18	CASSPPGQYYGYTF	TGTGCCAGCTCACCACCGGGACAGTACTATGGCTACACCTTC
NA	NA	TRBJ1-3	TRBV19	CASSRTGTAGNTIYF	TGTGCCAGTAGCCGCACAGGGACCGCTGGAAACACCATATATTTT
TRBD1	NA	TRBJ1-3	TRBV5-1	CASSPETGGSSGNTIYF	TGCGCCAGCAGCCCGGAGACAGGGGGAAGCTCTGGAAACACCATATATTTT
NA	NA	TRBJ2-6	TRBV18	CASSHGTSSGANVLTF	TGTGCCAGCTCACACGGGACAAGCTCTGGGGCCAACGTCCTGACTTTC
NA	NA	TRBJ2-1	TRBV5-8	CASSFITGKGSYNEQFF	TGTGCCAGCAGCTTTATTACGGGGAAGGGCTCCTACAATGAGCAGTTCTTC
NA	NA	TRBJ1-5	TRBV12-5	CASGLVEQHRLKNQPQHF	TGTGCTAGTGGTTTGGTAGAACAGCACCGACTAAAAAATCAGCCCCAGCATTTT
TRBD2	once	TRBJ2-5	TRBV3-1/TRBV3-2	CASSQVGGRKTQYF	TGTGCCAGCAGCCAAGTGGGCGGGAGGAAGACCCAGTACTTC
TRBD1	NA	TRBJ1-1	TRBV7-8	CASSLVRQGDTEAFF	TGTGCCAGCAGCTTAGTCCGACAGGGGGACACTGAAGCTTTCTTT
TRBD2	NA	TRBJ2-2	TRBV11-3	CASSLGGGALGTGELFF	TGTGCCAGCAGCTTAGGCGGGGGGGCCTTGGGCACCGGGGAGCTGTTTTTT
TRBD1	NA	TRBJ1-2	TRBV5-1	CASSPGTGAGGYTF	TGCGCCAGCAGCCCAGGGACAGGGGCGGGTGGCTACACCTTC
TRBD1	few	TRBJ1-6	TRBV19	CASSYRGSPLHF	TGTGCCAGTAGCTACAGGGGTTCACCCCTCCACTTT
TRBD1	NA	TRBJ2-5	TRBV5-1	CASSRTGTQETQYF	TGCGCCAGCAGCCGGACAGGGACCCAAGAGACCCAGTACTTC
TRBD1	few	TRBJ2-7	TRBV10-1	CASSPHNWTGLFSYEQYF	TGCGCCAGCAGTCCCCATAACTGGACAGGCCTTTTCTCCTACGAGCAGTACTTC
NA	NA	TRBJ2-3	TRBV7-2	CASSLVPNRADTQYF	TGTGCCAGCAGCTTAGTCCCGAACCGAGCAGATACGCAGTATTTT
NA	NA	TRBJ1-2	TRBV6-6	CASKGQTNYGYTF	TGTGCCAGCAAAGGACAGACTAACTATGGCTACACCTTC
NA	few	TRBJ1-6	TRBV10-3	CAISEGLNSPLHF	TGTGCCATCAGTGAGGGCCTTAATTCACCCCTCCACTTT
NA	NA	TRBJ1-1	TRBV18	CASSPEGRAEAFF	TGTGCCAGCTCACCCGAGGGTCGGGCTGAAGCTTTCTTT
TRBD1	NA	TRBJ1-2	TRBV28	CASSQGGYGYTF	TGTGCCAGCAGTCAGGGGGGCTATGGCTACACCTTC
TRBD1	NA	TRBJ2-3	TRBV11-3	CASSLSGTGDTDTQYF	TGTGCCAGCAGCCTCTCCGGGACAGGGGACACAGATACGCAGTATTTT
NA	NA	TRBJ2-5	TRBV5-1	CASFQGPAAEETQYF	TGCGCCAGCTTCCAGGGGCCAGCGGCGGAAGAGACCCAGTACTTC